The clone carrying this T cell receptor (beta chain) was seen only once. The antigen is not known. An assay was performed, and its level was deep. Sorted-subset replicate PCRs used 200 ng of genomic DNA. This amount corresponded to 30,000 to 35,000 T cell genomes. Produced via immunoSEQ multiplex PCR; TCRdb's table is partial and in-frame only. The sample carries about 2.1 million clones, 93% recorded once. The sample originates from a study of shared clonotypes between healthy human individuals. The study's findings and limits: Generation of non-shared clonotypes was less probable than generation of clonotypes shared by all four donors.

CDR3 length: 15 residues. V lost 2 bases, J lost 6 bases, and 5 bases stayed unmatched. CDR1 and CDR2 (germline): SEHNR, FQNEAQ (reference sequence). Naivety among CD8 cells was defined by CD45RO negativity and positive CCR7 selection, thereby excluding terminally differentiated effector memory CD45RA+ cells. Sequencing used naive CD8+ T cells from PBMCs. The chain joins TRBV7-9 to TRBJ2-1; 9 bases map to TRBD2. The TCR sequence derives from a man between 18 and 35 years old in good health. Some clones in this sample may be carry-over from other donors' samples. The CDR3 bases are TGTGCCAGCAGCTTATTAGCGGGAGACAGCAATGAGCAGTTCTTC. Protein product: CASSLLAGDSNEQFF.